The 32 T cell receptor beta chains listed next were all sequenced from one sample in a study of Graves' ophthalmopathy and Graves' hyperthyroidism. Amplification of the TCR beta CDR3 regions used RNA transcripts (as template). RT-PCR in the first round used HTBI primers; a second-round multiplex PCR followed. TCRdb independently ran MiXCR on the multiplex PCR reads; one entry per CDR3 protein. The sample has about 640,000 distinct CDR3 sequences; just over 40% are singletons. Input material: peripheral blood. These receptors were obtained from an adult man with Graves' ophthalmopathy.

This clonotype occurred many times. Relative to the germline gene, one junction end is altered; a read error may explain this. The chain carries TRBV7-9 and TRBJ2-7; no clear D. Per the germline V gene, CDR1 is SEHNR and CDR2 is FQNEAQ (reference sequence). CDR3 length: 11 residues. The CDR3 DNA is TGCGCCAGCAGCCTCGGACCCGAGCAGTACTTC. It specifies CASSLGPEQYF.

CDR3 nucleotides: TGTGCCAGTAGTATTCAGGCTCCTAACTATGGCTACACCTTC. Its translation is CASSIQAPNYGYTF. V and J are TRBV19 and TRBJ1-2; no clear D gene. The V end lost 3 bases, the J end lost 0 bases, and 8 bases lay between the germline ends. CDR3 length: 14 residues. Germline CDR1 reads LNHDA; CDR2 reads SQIVND (reference sequence).

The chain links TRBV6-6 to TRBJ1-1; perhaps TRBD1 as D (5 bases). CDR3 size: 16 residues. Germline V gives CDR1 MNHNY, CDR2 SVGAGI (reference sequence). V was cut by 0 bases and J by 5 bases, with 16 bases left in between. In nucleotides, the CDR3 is TGTGCCAGCAGTTACTCGAGGGGCGGGTTGGCGACTGAAGCTTTCTTT. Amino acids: CASSYSRGGLATEAFF.

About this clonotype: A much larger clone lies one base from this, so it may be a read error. CDR3 in amino acids: CAISYKVNTEAFF. The CDR3 nucleotides are TGTGCCATCAGTTACAAGGTAAACACTGAAGCTTTCTTT. V and J are TRBV10-3 and TRBJ1-1; D is unresolved. This CDR3 contains 13 residues. The germline V gene encodes CDR1 ENHRY and CDR2 SYGVKD. The V gene lost 5 bases and the J gene lost 2 bases, with 9 bases spanning the gap.

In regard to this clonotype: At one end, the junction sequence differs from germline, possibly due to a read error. CDR3 nucleotide sequence: TGCGCCAGCAGCGGAGGGGTACCTGGAAACACCTTC. Encoded protein: CASSGGVPGNTF. This chain connects TRBV11-2 to TRBJ1-2, with a possible D match to TRBD1 (5 bases). Germline V gene lookup returns CDR1 SGHAT and CDR2 FQNNGV. The CDR3 is 12 amino acids. Combining the CDR3 with reference TRBV11-2 and TRBJ1-2 gives the whole variable domain EAGVAQSPRYKIIEKRQSVAFWCNPISGHATLYWYQQILGQGPKLLIQFQNNGVVDDSQLPKDRFSAERLKGVDSTLKIQPAKLEDSAVYLCASSGGVPGNTFGSGTRLTVV.

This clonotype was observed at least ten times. CDR3 nucleotides: TGTGCCATCGCCGGGGGGCAGGTCACAGATACGCAGTATTTT. Amino acids: CAIAGGQVTDTQYF. V is TRBV10-3 and J is TRBJ2-3, with a weak D call TRBD2 (7 bases). CDR1 ENHRY and CDR2 SYGVKD come from the germline V gene. V was cut by 8 bases and J by 2 bases, with 14 bases left in between. The CDR3 is 14 amino acids.

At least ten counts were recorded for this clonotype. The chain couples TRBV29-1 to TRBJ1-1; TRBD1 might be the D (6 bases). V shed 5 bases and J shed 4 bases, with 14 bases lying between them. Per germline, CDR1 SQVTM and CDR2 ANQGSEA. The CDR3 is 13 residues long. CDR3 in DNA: TGCAGCGTTCCCCGGGGGCAGGGCACTGAAGCTTTCTTT. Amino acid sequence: CSVPRGQGTEAFF. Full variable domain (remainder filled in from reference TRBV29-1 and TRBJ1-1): SAVISQKPSRDICQRGTSLTIQCQVDSQVTMMFWYRQQPGQSLTLIATANQGSEATYESGFVIDKFPISRPNLTFSTLTVSNMSPEDSSIYLCSVPRGQGTEAFFGQGTRLTVV.

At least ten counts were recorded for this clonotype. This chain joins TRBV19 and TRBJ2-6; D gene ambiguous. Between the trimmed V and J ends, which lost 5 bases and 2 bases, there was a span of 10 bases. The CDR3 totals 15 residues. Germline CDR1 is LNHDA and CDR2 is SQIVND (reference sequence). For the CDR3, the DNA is TGTGCCAGTAGTCCGAGGACGGCTGGGGCCAACGTCCTGACTTTC. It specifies CASSPRTAGANVLTF.

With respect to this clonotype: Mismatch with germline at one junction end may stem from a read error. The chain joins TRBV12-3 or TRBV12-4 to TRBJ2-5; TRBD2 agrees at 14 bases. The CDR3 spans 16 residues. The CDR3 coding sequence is TGTGCCAGCAGTCAGACTAGCGGGGGGGCCTTAGAGGCCCAGTACTTC. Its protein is CASSQTSGGALEAQYF.

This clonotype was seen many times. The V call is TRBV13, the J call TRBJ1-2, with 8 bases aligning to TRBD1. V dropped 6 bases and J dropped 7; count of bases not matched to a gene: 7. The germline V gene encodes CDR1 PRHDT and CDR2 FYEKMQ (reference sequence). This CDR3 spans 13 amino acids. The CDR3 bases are TGTGCCAGCAGTCAACAGGGGGAGGGTGGCTACACCTTC. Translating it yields CASSQQGEGGYTF.

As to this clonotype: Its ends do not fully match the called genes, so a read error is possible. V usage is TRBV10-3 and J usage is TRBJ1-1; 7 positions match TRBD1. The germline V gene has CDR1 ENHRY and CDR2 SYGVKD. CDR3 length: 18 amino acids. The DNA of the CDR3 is TGTGCCAGCAGTTTATCCAACAGGGGTAGGGCCGCCAGGACTGAAGCTTTCTTT. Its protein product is CASSLSNRGRAARTEAFF.

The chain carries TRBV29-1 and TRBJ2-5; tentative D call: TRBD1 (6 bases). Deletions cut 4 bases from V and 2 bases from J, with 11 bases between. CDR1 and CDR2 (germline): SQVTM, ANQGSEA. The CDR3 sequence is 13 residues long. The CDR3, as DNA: TGCAGCGTTGCTAGGACAGTACAAGAGACCCAGTACTTC. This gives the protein CSVARTVQETQYF.

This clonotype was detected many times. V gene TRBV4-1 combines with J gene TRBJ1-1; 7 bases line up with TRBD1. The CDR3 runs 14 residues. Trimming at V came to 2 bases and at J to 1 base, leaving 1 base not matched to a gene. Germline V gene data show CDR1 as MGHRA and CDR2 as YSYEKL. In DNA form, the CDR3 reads TGCGCCAGCAGCCAATCAGGGGGGAACACTGAAGCTTTCTTT. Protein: CASSQSGGNTEAFF.

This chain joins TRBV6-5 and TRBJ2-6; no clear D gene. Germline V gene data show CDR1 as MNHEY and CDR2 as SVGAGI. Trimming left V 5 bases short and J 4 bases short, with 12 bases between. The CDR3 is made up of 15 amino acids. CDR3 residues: CASSASQVGANVLTF. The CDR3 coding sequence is TGTGCCAGCAGTGCCTCGCAGGTGGGGGCCAACGTCCTGACTTTC.

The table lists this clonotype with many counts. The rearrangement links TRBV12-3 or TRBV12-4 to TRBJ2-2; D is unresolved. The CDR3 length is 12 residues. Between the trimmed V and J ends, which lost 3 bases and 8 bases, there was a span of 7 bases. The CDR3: CASSFPEGELFF. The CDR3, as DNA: TGTGCCAGCAGTTTCCCCGAGGGGGAGCTGTTTTTT.

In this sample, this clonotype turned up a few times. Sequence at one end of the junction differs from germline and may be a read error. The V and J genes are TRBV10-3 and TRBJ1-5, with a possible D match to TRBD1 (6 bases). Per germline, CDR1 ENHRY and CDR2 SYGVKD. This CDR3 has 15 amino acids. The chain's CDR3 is CASSEVQRGGQPQHF. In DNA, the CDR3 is TGTGCCAGCAGTGAAGTACAAAGGGGGGGTCAGCCCCAGCATTTT.

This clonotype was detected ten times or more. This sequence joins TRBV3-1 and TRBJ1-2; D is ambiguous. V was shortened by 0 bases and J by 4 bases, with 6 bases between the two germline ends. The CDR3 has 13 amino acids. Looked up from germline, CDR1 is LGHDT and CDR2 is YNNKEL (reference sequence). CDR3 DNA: TGTGCCAGCAGCCAAGAGGCACTCTATGGCTACACCTTC. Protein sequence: CASSQEALYGYTF.

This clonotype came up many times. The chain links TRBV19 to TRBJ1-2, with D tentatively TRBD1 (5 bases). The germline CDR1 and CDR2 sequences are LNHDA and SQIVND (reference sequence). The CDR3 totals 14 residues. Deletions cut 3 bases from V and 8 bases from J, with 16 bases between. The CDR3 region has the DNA TGTGCCAGTAGTATTTCAAGCAGGGCACAAGGCTACACCTTC. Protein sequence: CASSISSRAQGYTF.

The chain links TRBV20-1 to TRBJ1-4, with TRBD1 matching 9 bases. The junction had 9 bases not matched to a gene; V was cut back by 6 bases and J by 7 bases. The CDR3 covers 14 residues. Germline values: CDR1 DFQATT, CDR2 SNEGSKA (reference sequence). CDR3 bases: TGCAGTGCCTCGCCGGGACAGGGCGGTGAAAAACTGTTTTTT. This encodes CSASPGQGGEKLFF.

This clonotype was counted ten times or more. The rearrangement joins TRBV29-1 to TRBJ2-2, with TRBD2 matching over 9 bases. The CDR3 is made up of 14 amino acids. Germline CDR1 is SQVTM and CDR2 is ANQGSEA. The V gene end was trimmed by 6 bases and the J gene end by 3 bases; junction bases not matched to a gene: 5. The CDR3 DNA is TGCAGCGTATTTGCGGGAGGGTACACCGGGGAGCTGTTTTTT. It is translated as CSVFAGGYTGELFF.

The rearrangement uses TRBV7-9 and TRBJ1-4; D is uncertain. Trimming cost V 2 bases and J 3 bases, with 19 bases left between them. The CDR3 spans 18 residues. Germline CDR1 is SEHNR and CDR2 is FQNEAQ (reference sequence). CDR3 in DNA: TGTGCCAGCAGCTTACTAGCGGGAGGGAGGTTGGCTAATGAAAAACTGTTTTTT. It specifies CASSLLAGGRLANEKLFF. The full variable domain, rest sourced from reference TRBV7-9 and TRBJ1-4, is DTGVSQNPRHKITKRGQNVTFRCDPISEHNRLYWYRQTLGQGPEFLTYFQNEAQLEKSRLLSDRFSAERPKGSFSTLEIQRTEQGDSAMYLCASSLLAGGRLANEKLFFGSGTQLSVL.

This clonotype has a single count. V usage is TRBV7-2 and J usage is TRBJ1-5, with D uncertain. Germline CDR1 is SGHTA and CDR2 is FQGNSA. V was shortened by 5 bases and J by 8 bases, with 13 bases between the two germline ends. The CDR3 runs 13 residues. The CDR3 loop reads CASSRWAGEPQHF. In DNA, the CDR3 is TGTGCCAGCAGCCGTTGGGCGGGAGAGCCCCAGCATTTT.

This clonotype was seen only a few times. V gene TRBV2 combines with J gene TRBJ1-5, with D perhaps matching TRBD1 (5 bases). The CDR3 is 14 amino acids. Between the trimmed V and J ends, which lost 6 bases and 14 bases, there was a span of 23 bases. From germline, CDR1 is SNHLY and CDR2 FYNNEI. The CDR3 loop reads CASSPEAGGRDEHF. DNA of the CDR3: TGTGCCAGCAGCCCCGAGGCGGGAGGGCGGGACGAGCATTTT.

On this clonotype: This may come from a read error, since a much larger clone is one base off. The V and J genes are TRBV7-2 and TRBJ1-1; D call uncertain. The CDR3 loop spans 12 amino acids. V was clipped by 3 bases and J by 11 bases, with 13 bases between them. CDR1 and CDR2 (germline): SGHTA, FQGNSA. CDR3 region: CASSFKAREAFF. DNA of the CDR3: TGTGCCAGCAGCTTTAAGGCTCGTGAGGCTTTCTTT.

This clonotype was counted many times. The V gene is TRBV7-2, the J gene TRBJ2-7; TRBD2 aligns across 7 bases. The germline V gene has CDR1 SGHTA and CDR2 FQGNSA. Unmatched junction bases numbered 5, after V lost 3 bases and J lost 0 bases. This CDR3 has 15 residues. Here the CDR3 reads CASSFASGVSYEQYF. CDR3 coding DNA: TGTGCCAGCAGCTTCGCCAGCGGGGTCTCCTACGAGCAGTACTTC.

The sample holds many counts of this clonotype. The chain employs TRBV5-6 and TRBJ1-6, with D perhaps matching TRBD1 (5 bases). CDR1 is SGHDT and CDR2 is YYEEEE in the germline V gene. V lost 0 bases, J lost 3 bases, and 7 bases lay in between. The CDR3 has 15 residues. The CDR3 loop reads CASSLGGIYNSPLHF. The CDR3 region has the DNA TGTGCCAGCAGCTTGGGGGGGATCTATAATTCACCCCTCCACTTT.

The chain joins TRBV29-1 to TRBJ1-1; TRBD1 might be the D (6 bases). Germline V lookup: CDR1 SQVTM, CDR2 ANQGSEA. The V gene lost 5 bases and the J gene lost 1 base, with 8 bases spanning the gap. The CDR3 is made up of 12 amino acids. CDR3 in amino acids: CSVLGANTEAFF. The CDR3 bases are TGCAGCGTTTTGGGGGCGAACACTGAAGCTTTCTTT. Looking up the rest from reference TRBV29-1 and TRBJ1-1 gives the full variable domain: SAVISQKPSRDICQRGTSLTIQCQVDSQVTMMFWYRQQPGQSLTLIATANQGSEATYESGFVIDKFPISRPNLTFSTLTVSNMSPEDSSIYLCSVLGANTEAFFGQGTRLTVV.

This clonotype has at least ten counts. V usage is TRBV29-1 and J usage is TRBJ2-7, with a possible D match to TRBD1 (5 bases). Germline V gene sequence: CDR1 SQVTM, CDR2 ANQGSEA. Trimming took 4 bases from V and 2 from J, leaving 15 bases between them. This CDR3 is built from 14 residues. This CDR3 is CSVVSQGGPYEQYF. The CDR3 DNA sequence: TGCAGCGTTGTGTCCCAGGGTGGACCCTACGAGCAGTACTTC.

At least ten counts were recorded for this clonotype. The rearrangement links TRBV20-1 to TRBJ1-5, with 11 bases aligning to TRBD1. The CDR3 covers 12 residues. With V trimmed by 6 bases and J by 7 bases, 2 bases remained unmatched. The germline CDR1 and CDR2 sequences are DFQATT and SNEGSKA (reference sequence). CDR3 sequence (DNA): TGCAGTGCGGGACAGGGGGGACAGCCCCAGCATTTT. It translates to CSAGQGGQPQHF.

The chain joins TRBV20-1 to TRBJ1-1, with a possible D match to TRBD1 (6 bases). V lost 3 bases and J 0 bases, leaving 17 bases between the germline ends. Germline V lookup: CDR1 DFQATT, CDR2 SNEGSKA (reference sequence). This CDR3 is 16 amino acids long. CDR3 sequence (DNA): TGCAGTGCTAGTGGTCCCGGGACAATTATGAACACTGAAGCTTTCTTT. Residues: CSASGPGTIMNTEAFF.

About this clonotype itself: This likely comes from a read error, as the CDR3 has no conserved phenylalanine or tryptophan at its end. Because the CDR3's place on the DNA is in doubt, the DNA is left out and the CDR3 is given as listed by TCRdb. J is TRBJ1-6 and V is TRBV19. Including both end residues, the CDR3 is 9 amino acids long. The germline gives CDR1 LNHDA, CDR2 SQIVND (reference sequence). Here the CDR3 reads CASRADGGS.

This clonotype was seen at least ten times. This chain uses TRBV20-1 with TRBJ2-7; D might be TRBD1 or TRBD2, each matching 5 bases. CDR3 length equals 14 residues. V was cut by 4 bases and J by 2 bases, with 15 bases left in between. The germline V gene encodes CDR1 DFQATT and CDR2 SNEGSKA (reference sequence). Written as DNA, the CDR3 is TGCAGTGCTATAAACCGGGACGGAGCCTACGAGCAGTACTTC. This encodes CSAINRDGAYEQYF.